Ten or more counts support the clone carrying this TCR beta chain. The data derive from a study of T-cell reconstitution after alpha-beta-depleted transplantation in children. Using unique molecular identifiers, the investigators prepared the TCRbeta library. From the PCR reads, TCRdb called clonotypes with MiXCR, one entry per CDR3 protein. This sample has around 380,000 distinct CDR3 sequences, with under 13% found just once. The receptor was derived from a human donor who donated a stem cell graft to a child with acute myeloid leukemia. The source was PBMCs from the stem cell graft donor, collected from the stem cell graft.

The CDR3 coding sequence is TGTGCCAGCAGCTTCGCGGAAGTGGAGACCCAGTACTTC. It is translated as CASSFAEVETQYF. The chain recombines TRBV7-6 with TRBJ2-5; D remains unclear. Deletions cut 3 bases from V and 5 bases from J, with 10 bases between. Germline CDR1 reads SGHVS; CDR2 reads FNYEAQ. This CDR3 contains 13 residues.